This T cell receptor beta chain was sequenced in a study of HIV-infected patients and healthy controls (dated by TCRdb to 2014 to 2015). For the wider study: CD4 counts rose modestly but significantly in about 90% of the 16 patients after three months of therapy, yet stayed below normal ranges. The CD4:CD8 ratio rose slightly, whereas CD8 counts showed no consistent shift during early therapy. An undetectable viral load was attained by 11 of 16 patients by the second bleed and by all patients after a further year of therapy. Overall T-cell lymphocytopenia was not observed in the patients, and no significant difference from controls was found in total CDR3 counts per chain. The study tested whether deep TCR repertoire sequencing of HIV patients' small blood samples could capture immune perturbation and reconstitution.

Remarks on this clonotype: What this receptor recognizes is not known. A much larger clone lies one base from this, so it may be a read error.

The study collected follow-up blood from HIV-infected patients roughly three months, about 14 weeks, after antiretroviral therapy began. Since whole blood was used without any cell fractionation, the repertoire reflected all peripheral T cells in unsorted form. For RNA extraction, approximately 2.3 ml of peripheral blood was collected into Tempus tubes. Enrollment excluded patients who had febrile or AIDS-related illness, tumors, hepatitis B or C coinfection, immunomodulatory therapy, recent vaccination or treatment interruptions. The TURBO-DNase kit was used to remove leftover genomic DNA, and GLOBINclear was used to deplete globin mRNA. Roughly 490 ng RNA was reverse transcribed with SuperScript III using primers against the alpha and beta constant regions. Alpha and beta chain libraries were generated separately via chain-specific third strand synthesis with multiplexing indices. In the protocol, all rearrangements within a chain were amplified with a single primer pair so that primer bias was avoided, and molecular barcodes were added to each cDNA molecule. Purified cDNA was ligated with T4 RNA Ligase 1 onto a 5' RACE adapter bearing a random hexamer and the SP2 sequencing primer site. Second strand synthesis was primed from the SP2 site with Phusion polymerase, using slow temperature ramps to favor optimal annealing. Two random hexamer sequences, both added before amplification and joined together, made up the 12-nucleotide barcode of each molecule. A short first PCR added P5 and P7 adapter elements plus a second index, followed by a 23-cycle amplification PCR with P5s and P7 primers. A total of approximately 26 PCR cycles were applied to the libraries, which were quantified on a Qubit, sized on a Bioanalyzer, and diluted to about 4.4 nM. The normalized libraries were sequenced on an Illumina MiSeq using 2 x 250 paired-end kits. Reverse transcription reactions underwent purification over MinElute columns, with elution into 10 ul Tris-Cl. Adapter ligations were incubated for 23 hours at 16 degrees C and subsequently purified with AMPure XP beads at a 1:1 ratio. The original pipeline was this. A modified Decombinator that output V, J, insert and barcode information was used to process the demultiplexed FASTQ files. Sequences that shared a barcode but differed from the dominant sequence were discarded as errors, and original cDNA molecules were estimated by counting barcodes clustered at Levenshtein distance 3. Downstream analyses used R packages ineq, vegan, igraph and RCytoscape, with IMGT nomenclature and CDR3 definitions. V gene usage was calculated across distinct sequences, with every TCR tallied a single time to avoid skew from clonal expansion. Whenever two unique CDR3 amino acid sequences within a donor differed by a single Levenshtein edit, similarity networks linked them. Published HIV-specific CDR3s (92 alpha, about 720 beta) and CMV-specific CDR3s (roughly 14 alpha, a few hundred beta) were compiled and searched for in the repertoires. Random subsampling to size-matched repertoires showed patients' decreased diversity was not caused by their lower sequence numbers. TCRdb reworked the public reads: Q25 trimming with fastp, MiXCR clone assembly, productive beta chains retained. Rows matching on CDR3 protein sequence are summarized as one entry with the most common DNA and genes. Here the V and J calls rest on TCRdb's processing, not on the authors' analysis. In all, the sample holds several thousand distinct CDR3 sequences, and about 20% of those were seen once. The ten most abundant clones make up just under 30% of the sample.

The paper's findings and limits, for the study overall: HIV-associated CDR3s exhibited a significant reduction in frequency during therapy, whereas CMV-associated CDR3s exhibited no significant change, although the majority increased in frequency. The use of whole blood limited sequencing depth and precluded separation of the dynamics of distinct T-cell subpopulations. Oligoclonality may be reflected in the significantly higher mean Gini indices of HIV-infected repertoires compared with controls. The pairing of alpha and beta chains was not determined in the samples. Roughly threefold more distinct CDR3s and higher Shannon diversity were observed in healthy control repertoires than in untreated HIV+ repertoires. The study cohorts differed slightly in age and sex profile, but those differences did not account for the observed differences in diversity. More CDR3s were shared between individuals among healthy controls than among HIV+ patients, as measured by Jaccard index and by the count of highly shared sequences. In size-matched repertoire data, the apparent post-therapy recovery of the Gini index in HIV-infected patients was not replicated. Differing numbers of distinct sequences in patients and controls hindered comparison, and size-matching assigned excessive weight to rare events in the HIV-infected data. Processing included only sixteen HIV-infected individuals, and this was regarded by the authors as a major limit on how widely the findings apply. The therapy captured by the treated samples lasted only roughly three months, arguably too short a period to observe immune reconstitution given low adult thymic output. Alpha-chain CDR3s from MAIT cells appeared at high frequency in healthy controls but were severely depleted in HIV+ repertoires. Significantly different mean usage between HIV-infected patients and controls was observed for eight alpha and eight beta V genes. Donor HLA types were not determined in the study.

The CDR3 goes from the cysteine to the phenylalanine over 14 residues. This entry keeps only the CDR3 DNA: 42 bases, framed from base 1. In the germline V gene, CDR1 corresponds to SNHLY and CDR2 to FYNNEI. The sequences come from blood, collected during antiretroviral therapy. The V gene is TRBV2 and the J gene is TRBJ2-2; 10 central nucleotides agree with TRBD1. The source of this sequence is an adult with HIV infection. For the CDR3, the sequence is CASLGTGVTGDLFF. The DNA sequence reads TGTGCCAGCCTCGGGACAGGGGTGACCGGGGATCTGTTTTTT.